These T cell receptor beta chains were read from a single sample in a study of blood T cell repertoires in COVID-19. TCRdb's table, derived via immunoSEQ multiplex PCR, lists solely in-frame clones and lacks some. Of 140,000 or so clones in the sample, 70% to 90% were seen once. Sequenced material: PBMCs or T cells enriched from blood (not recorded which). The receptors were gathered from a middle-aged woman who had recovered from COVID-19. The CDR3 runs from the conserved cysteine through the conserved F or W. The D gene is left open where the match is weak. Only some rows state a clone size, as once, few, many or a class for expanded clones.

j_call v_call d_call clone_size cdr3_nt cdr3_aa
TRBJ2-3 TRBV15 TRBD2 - TGTGCCACCAGGTATCCGGGACTAGGTACCGATACGCAGTATTTT CATRYPGLGTDTQYF
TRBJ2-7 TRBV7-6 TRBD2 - TGTGCCAGCAGCTTGCTAGCGGGAGGGCCTCTTAAGGGTTCCTACGAGCAGTACTTC CASSLLAGGPLKGSYEQYF
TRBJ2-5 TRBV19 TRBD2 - TGTGCCAGTAGTATTTTCGGGGGGGCAATTGAGACCCAGTACTTC CASSIFGGAIETQYF
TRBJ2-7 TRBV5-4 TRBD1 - TGTGCCAGCAGCCCTCAGGGGGCAAACGAGCAGTACTTC CASSPQGANEQYF
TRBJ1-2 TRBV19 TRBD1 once TGTGCCAGTAGTCCCGTAGGGCAGGGGGGAGTAGATGGCTACACCTTC CASSPVGQGGVDGYTF
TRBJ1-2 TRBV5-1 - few TGCGCCAGCAGCTCAGGACAGCCGGACTATGGCTACACCTTC CASSSGQPDYGYTF
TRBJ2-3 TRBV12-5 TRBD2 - TGTGCTAGTGGTTTAGGCGGGAGGATGAGAACAGATACGCAGTATTTT CASGLGGRMRTDTQYF
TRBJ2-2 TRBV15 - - TGTGCCACCAGCAGGGTAGGGGGAACCCCCGGGGAGCTGTTTTTT CATSRVGGTPGELFF
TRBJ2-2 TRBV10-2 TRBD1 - TGCGCCAGCAGTGAAGGGACAGGGGTCACCGGGGAGCTGTTTTTT CASSEGTGVTGELFF
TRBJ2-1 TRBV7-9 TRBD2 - TGTGCCAGCAGCTTTGTGGCGGGGGGTGAGAATGAGCAGTTCTTC CASSFVAGGENEQFF
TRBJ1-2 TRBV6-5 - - TGTGCCAGCAGTCCAGGACAGCACGGCTACACCTTC CASSPGQHGYTF
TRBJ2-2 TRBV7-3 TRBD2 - TGTGCCAGCAGCTTAAAGGCCCTAGCGGGAGGTCCCAACCCGATCGGGGAGCTGTTTTTT CASSLKALAGGPNPIGELFF
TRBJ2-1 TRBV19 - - TGTGCCAGTAGTAAGGCTAGGTACAATGAGCAGTTCTTC CASSKARYNEQFF
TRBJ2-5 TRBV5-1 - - TGCGCCAGCAGCGAGACTAGTCGAGGGAAAGAGACCCAGTACTTC CASSETSRGKETQYF
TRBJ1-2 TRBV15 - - TGTGCCACCAGCGGAAACACGAGGGCTAACTATGGCTACACCTTC CATSGNTRANYGYTF
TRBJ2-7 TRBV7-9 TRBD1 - TGTGCCAGCAGCCCCCATTCGACAGGGAGTATCTACGAGCAGTACTTC CASSPHSTGSIYEQYF
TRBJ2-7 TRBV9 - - TGTGCCAGCAGCGTAGTTCCCGGGGATAGAGAGCAGTACTTC CASSVVPGDREQYF
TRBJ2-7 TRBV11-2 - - TGTGCCAGCAGCTTAGTACAGAATTACTACGAGCAGTACTTC CASSLVQNYYEQYF
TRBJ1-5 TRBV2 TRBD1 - TGTGCCAGCAGAAGGACAGGGACGGGTCAGCCCCAGCATTTT CASRRTGTGQPQHF
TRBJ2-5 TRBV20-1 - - TGCAGTGCTAGCAGGGAAGAGACCCAGTACTTC CSASREETQYF
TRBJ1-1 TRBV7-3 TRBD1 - TGTGCCAGCAGCTCACACAGGGGCACTGAAGCTTTCTTT CASSSHRGTEAFF
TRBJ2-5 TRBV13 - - TGTGCCAGCAGCCCTCGGCCCCTTACAGGGATTGGTGGGACCCAGTACTTC CASSPRPLTGIGGTQYF
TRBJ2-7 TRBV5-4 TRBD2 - TGTGCCAGCAGCTTAAGCGGGAGCAGCGAGCAGTACTTC CASSLSGSSEQYF
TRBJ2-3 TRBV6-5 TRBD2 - TGTGCCAGCAGTCCTAGCGGGAGGGCGGCAGATACGCAGTATTTT CASSPSGRAADTQYF
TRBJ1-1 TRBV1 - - TGCACCAGCAGCCAAACGACAGGGTTTAATCCTGAAGCTTTCTTT CTSSQTTGFNPEAFF
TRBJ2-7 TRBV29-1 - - TGCAGCGTCCTCAGCTACGAGCAGTACTTC CSVLSYEQYF
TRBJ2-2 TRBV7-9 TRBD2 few TGTGCCAGCAGCCGTACTAGCGGGAACACCGGGGAGCTGTTTTTT CASSRTSGNTGELFF
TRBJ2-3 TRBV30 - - TGTGCCTGGAGTGTTAATGCGGGAACTTACCTATCAGATACGCAGTATTTT CAWSVNAGTYLSDTQYF
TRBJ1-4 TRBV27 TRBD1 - TGTGCCAGCAGGGGGACAGGGACGACAACAACTAATGAAAAACTGTTTTTT CASRGTGTTTTNEKLFF
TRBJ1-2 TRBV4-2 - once TGTGCCAGCAGCCCACGCGGGGAAGAACGTAGCTATGGCTACACCTTC CASSPRGEERSYGYTF
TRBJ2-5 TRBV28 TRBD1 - TGTGCCAGCAGTGTAGACAGGGCCCAAGAGACCCAGTACTTC CASSVDRAQETQYF
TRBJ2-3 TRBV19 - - TGTGCCAGTGCAGGGGCTAGCACAGATACGCAGTATTTT CASAGASTDTQYF
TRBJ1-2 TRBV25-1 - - TGTGCCAGCAGTGGGTCCGACATCCCCCCCGTGTATGGCTACACCTTC CASSGSDIPPVYGYTF
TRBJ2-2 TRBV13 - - TGTGCCAGCAGCTTAGAGGACACAATGTCGGGGGAGCTGTTTTTT CASSLEDTMSGELFF
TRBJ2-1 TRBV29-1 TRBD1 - TGCAGCGCTTGGGACAGGGGAAATGAGCAGTTCTTC CSAWDRGNEQFF
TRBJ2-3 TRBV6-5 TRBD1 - TGTGCCAGCAGGGGGACAGGGGATACGCAGTATTTT CASRGTGDTQYF
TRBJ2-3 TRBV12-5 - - TGTGCTAGTGGTTTGATGGCAACGGGGAGCACAGATACGCAGTATTTT CASGLMATGSTDTQYF
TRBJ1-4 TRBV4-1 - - TGCGCCAGCAGCCCCTCCCCAGGACAGTCCTTTGGAAAACTGTTTTTT CASSPSPGQSFGKLFF
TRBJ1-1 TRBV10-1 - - TGCGCCAGCAGTGAGTCGGTGGAGGGGGAAGCTTTCTTT CASSESVEGEAFF
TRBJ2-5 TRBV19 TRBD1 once TGTGCCAGTAGGGGACAGGGTCAAGAGACCCAGTACTTC CASRGQGQETQYF
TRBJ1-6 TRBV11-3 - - TGTGCCAGCAGCCGCGAAACCAATTCACCCCTCCACTTT CASSRETNSPLHF
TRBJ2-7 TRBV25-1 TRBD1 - TGTGCCAGCAGTTCGGACAGGGGGGATACCTACGAGCAGTACTTC CASSSDRGDTYEQYF
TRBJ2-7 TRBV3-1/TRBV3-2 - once TGTGCCAGCAGCCAAGATAGGGGTTCTTTCTACGAGCAGTACTTC CASSQDRGSFYEQYF
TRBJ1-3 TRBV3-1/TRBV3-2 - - TGTGCCAGCAGCCAACAACCAGGGATGACCAGAGGAAACACCATATATTTT CASSQQPGMTRGNTIYF
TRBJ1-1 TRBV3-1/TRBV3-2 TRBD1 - TGTGCCAGCAGCCCCCGGGACAGGTTGAACACTGAAGCTTTCTTT CASSPRDRLNTEAFF
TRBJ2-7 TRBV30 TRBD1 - TGTGCCTGGAGTGTTGGGACAGGAGACGCCTACGAGCAGTACTTC CAWSVGTGDAYEQYF
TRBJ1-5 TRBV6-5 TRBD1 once TGTGCCAGCAGCGGAGGACAGGATTGGAATCAGCCCCAGCATTTT CASSGGQDWNQPQHF
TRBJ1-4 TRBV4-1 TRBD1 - TGCGCCAGCAGCCAGGAGGGGGCGGTTGAAAAACTGTTTTTT CASSQEGAVEKLFF
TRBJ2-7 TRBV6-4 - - TGTGCCAGCAGTGACTCTGGAGGGGAAGAGCAGTACTTC CASSDSGGEEQYF
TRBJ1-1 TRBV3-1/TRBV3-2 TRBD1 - TGTGCCAGCAGCCCCGACAGGGATGAGGCTTTCTTT CASSPDRDEAFF
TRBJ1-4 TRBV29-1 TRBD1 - TGCAGCGTAGTGGACAGGGTCACTGGAGCTAATGAAAAACTGTTTTTT CSVVDRVTGANEKLFF
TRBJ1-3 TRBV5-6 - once TGTGCCAGCAGCCCGCAGGTCCATGCATCCTCTGGAAACACCATATATTTT CASSPQVHASSGNTIYF
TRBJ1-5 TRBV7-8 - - TGTGCCAGCAGCCTAACAGGCGGTCGGAATCAGCCCCAGCATTTT CASSLTGGRNQPQHF
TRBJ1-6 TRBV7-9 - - TGTGCCAGCAGCCAAAATAATTCACCCCTCCACTTT CASSQNNSPLHF
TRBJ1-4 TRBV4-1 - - TGCGCCAGCAGCCAACGCGCAGGGGCTAATGAAAAACTGTTTTTT CASSQRAGANEKLFF